This T cell receptor (beta chain) stems from a study of Ad26.COV2.S vaccination and SARS-CoV-2 variants. Study information: COV1001, an Ad26.COV2.S trial, supplied this vaccine-arm donor.

Profiling relied on immunoSEQ multiplex PCR, and the TCRdb table lists in-frame clones only, not all of them. The data show under 300,000 clones, approximately 90% seen once. Per germline, CDR1 GTSNPN and CDR2 SVGIG (reference sequence). CDR3 length: 11 amino acids. The germline V and J ends were trimmed by 2 bases and 7 bases, with 8 bases remaining between them. Details on this clone: The antigen remains unidentified.

General study results and limits: Total T cell responses were possibly underestimated by TCR breadth and depth analyses. Recipients of either vaccine or placebo displayed similar breadth of non-spike TCRs.

The treatment: roughly 20 received Ad26.COV2.S at low or high dose, single or two shots; about 5 received placebo; per-sample allocation not given. Sampling happened 63 days after the first vaccine or placebo injection. This chain links TRBV30 with TRBJ1-2; no definite D call. Sequencing was performed on peripheral blood, taken in a trial of Ad26.COV2.S vaccine versus placebo. The TCR sequence derives from a person aged 18-60 years who received the Ad26.COV2.S COVID-19 vaccine or a placebo. In nucleotides, the CDR3 is TGTGCCTGGAGTTCGGGGTTTGGCTACACCTTC. Translated, it gives CAWSSGFGYTF.